The present T cell receptor (beta chain) was sequenced within a study of cytomegalovirus exposure and HLA in healthy donors (dated by TCRdb to 2016 to 2017). Context from the whole study: According to an earlier analysis of 450 to 650 of the donors, some 170 million T cells yielded 100 million or so unique TCR beta sequences and approximately 300 Gb of sequence data. An early release covering just under 650 HLA-typed donors comprised roughly 300 gigabases of sequencing data and roughly 86 million unique TCR sequences. Of the approximately 400 genotyped donors, 65% to 90% fell in the genetic ancestry cluster associated with self-reported Caucasian donors. The study was designed to test whether signatures of past pathogen exposure could be identified by cataloging public T cell receptors. The T cell repertoires of around 730 subjects were profiled by immunosequencing and related to cytomegalovirus serostatus. In addition to the first cohort of roughly 700 subjects, a separate validation cohort of 120 different subjects was used. To predict cytomegalovirus infection status, the study brought together high-throughput TCR immunosequencing, statistical association of individual TCRs with disease status, and machine learning. A later analysis re-examined previously published TCR beta repertoires from roughly 720 donors and added high-resolution HLA genotyping to investigate patterns of TCR occurrence. Rather than drawing on any new phenotypic data, the later analysis identified candidate immune exposures from TCR beta sequences and the way those sequences occurred across donors. In an earlier analysis of 550 to 700 of the donors, high-throughput TCR beta sequencing was used to judge whether each TCR beta V gene segment behaved as functional or pseudogenic. Donor age, sex, ethnicity and CMV serostatus were compiled together with the repertoire data. A later genetic analysis used genome-wide SNP genotypes for about 65% of the roughly 670 donors, treating that subset as a discovery cohort. All discovery cohort repertoires had been generated on a single sequencing platform. Class I and class II HLA loci were covered by the typing at four-digit resolution. The number of typed donors differed by locus: about 629-630 for A, B, C, DRB1 and DQB1; approximately 530 for DQA1; 606 for DPA1; and roughly 490 for DPB1. Four or five DR-DQ haplotypes were handled as single units for association and clustering because linkage in the cohort was strong. Among several hundred genotyped donors of the cohort, an average of about 220,000 unique TCR beta nucleotide sequences was sequenced per donor, of which about 19% were non-productive.

The method was the immunoSEQ multiplex PCR assay. For the multiplex PCR, a mixture combining 60 forward primers for TCR Vbeta segments and 13 reverse primers for TCR Jbeta segments was used. A multiplex PCR assay on genomic DNA amplified the CDR3 region of rearranged TCR beta genes. The Illumina HiSeq System was used to sequence the amplified TCR beta libraries as 87-base-pair reads. The paper's data handling went like this. Across the 670 or so repertoires, a later analysis counted approximately 75 million unique TCR beta chains, 8.5 million to 12 million of which were shared by at least two donors. Raw reads were error-corrected and collapsed into unique sequences with a nearest-neighbor algorithm that merged closely related sequences to remove PCR and sequencing errors. CDR3 sequences were aligned to IMGT reference sequences to assign V, D and J gene segments. For a sequence to be retained, a match of at least six nucleotides was required to both a V gene segment and a J gene segment. A rearrangement counted as productive if the CDR3 had no stop codons and remained in frame with V and J, and every other rearrangement counted as non-productive. CDR3 was defined according to IMGT convention as the region running from the second conserved V-encoded cysteine to the conserved J-encoded phenylalanine. Sequences without an unambiguous match to a single V gene segment were excluded from the earlier analysis of about 640 of the donors. In an earlier analysis of 587 of the donors, V segments were called functional above 56.7% productive rearrangements and were called segregating when the between-donor standard deviation exceeded 5%. A statistical classification framework was developed to diagnose cytomegalovirus status using the catalog of TCR beta chain sequences. A later analysis assigned V and J genes by comparing TCR nucleotide sequences with IMGT/GENE-DB human TR gene sequences. In a later analysis, CDR3 sequences and most-parsimonious VDJ recombination scenarios were assigned using the TCRdist pipeline. In a later analysis, every TCR beta chain was defined by the combination of its CDR3 amino acid sequence and its V-gene family, and reads without a unique V-gene family were dropped. A later analysis removed several hundred highly shared, low-generation-probability nucleotide sequences to deal with suspected cross-contamination and a sequencing artifact. A later analysis calculated a clonal expansion index for each public chain from normalized within-repertoire ranks of inferred template counts. In a later analysis, generation probabilities were computed with a VDJ recombination model fitted to out-of-frame rearrangements, and the resulting probabilities were checked against IGoR. In a later analysis, hypergeometric tests were used to score TCR-TCR, TCR-HLA and TCR-CMV co-occurrence, with a repertoire-size bias correction applied to TCR pairs. False discovery rates were estimated in a later analysis by permuting HLA or CMV assignments 20 times. In a later analysis, co-occurring TCRs were grouped using DBSCAN, and TCRdist sequence similarity was added for clustering within HLA-allele-positive subsets. Co-occurrence clustering excluded repertoires with fewer than 30,000 or more than 120,000 public chains, plus five with anomalous nucleotide sharing. Sourced from immuneACCESS, this table was stored by TCRdb with only in-frame sequences that have V and J called. A share of the clones is absent; for the studies checked, an unresolved V gene accounts for under half, and the remainder has no known explanation. V and J calls and clone size are copied from that table; D and trimming were computed from the DNA. The sample table holds 150,000 to 200,000 clones, of which 12% were seen once. The ten largest clonotypes hold about 7.8% of the sample.

Points on this clone: The antigen this receptor binds is unknown. Base qualities are missing; no much larger clone stands one base away.

The cohort consisted of some 670 healthy bone marrow donors. All cohort members were sampled while nominally healthy, although unrecorded immune exposures were likely present. The donor tested CMV seropositive and was one of the 289 seropositive cohort members. A peripheral blood sample was collected from each donor, and TCR beta sequencing was performed on peripheral blood mononuclear cells. The Qiagen DNeasy Blood Extraction Kit was used to extract genomic DNA from the blood cell samples. General conclusions and limits of the study: The only immune exposure information available for the cohort was CMV serostatus. A total of 150 or so TCR beta chains were listed by the study as associated with cytomegalovirus. Strong co-occurrence of HLA alleles, especially DR and DQ, made assigning TCR associations to individual alleles difficult. In a later analysis, HLA-associated TCR beta chains showed more clonal expansion and lower generation probabilities than non-associated chains that were equally common. A later analysis found that TCR association rates varied across HLA loci, with DRB1 alleles showing the most associated TCRs and HLA-C alleles the fewest. Three of the identified cytomegalovirus-associated TCR beta chains were confirmed in vitro to be specific for cytomegalovirus antigens. The authors suggested that the approach could potentially be generalized to other disease states and immunological phenotypes. In a later analysis, several top co-occurrence clusters were reported to appear linked to parvovirus B19, influenza, CMV and Epstein-Barr virus. Correlated functional status among segregating V segments might reflect linkage disequilibrium, but an unknown experimental factor could not be ruled out. In a later analysis, most CMV-associated TCR beta chains were found to appear HLA-restricted, with HLA associations seemingly driven largely by CMV exposure. Most TCR sequences were observed very rarely across donors, whereas some public TCRs were present in many individuals. A group of highly shared sequence variants was considered likely to be a technical artifact of the sequencing pipeline. Because the 87-base-pair reads could not distinguish some IMGT-functional V segments, including TRBV6-2 and TRBV6-3, those segments were excluded. Specific HLA alleles were associated with more than 15,000 TCR beta sequences at a false discovery rate of 0.05 in a later analysis. Cytomegalovirus status was reported to be diagnosed by the classifier with high specificity and sensitivity in both the original and validation cohorts. Sequencing depth was assumed to be roughly uniform across donors in the presence/absence analyses, though that assumption may not hold. In this cohort, only TCR beta chains were sequenced, and detectable features were limited by the absence of alpha or paired-chain data. A further reported finding was that TCR beta sequences accurately predicted the HLA-A and HLA-B alleles for most subjects in the first cohort. A later genetic analysis reported fewer N-insertions in productive TCRs among donors in an Asian-associated ancestry cluster than the roughly 620-donor mean. Because HLA typing was missing for some donors at each locus, association tests included only the typed subset. An association between a missense DCLRE1C variant and V-gene and J-gene trimming of TCR beta chains was found in a later genetic analysis and replicated in an independent cohort. In an earlier analysis of more than 450 of the donors, most TCR beta V segments were observed in productive rearrangements about 87% or about 30% of the time, broadly matching IMGT annotations. Because counts were too low, approximately 15 rarely observed V segments, including chromosome 9 orphons, were excluded from the earlier analysis of several hundred of the donors.

The germline V gene provides CDR1 SGDLS and CDR2 YYNGEE. The CDR3 has 17 amino acids, counting the end cysteine and phenylalanine. Only the CDR3 region is kept as DNA, spanning 51 bases read in frame from base 1. V lost 0 bases and J lost 1 base, and the count of bases not matched to a germline gene is 5. This receptor was identified in a man aged 45-60 years in good health and CMV-seropositive. Sequenced: PBMCs. The V gene is TRBV9 and the J gene is TRBJ2-2, with TRBD1 matching 8 junction bases. The DNA sequence reads TGTGCCAGCAGCGTAGCTTTCGGACAGGGGAACACCGGGGAGCTGTTTTTT. This is translated as CASSVAFGQGNTGELFF.